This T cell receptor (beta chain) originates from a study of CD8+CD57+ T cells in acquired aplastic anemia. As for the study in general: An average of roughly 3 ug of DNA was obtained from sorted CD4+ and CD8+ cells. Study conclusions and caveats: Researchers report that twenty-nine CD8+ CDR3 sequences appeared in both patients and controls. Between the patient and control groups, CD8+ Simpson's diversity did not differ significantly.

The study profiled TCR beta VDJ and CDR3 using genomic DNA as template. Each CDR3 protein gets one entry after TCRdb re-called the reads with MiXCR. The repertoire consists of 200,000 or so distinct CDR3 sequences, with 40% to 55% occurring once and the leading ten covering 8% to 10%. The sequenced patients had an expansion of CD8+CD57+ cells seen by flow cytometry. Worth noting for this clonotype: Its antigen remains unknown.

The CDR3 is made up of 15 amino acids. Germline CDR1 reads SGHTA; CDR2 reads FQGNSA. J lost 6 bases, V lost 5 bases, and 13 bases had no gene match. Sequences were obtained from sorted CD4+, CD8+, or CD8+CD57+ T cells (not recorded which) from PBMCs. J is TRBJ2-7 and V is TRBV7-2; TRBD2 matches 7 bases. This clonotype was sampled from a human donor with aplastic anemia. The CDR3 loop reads CASSLKVSGSLEQYF. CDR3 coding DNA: TGTGCCAGCAGCCTTAAGGTTAGCGGGTCCCTCGAGCAGTACTTC.